These 15 T cell receptor beta chains originate from one sample sequenced in a study of blood T cell repertoires in COVID-19. Only in-frame clones appear in the TCRdb table, and some are missing; sequencing was by immunoSEQ multiplex PCR. The profile shows approximately 300,000 clones, 85% to 90% of them singletons. Material for sequencing was peripheral blood. These receptors all stem from a man aged 25-40 years with acute or convalescent COVID-19.

There are a few counts of this clone. V and J are TRBV6-4 and TRBJ2-3, with 12 nucleotides matching TRBD1. The CDR3 runs 18 residues. V gave up 0 bases and J gave up 7 bases; unmatched junction bases: 11. Germline CDR1 reads MRHNA; CDR2 reads SNTAGT. CDR3 loop: CASSDSAGTGGEGNTQYF. The DNA for the CDR3 is TGTGCCAGCAGTGACTCGGCCGGGACAGGGGGCGAGGGGAATACGCAGTATTTT.

Note on this clone: The conserved final phenylalanine or tryptophan is absent from the CDR3, which likely points to a read error. The DNA is omitted, as the CDR3 cannot be located on it reliably, and the CDR3 follows TCRdb's listing. The CDR3 here is CATSRGRDRVEGV. V is TRBV15 and J is TRBJ1-4; TRBD1 is the table's D call, not checked against the DNA. 13 amino acids form the CDR3, both terminal residues included. Per germline, CDR1 LNHNV and CDR2 YYDKDF (reference sequence).

This chain joins TRBV4-1 and TRBJ1-2, with D unresolved. Per germline, CDR1 MGHRA and CDR2 YSYEKL. V was trimmed by 4 bases and J by 6 bases, leaving 18 bases between them. This CDR3 is 15 amino acids long. The CDR3 DNA sequence: TGCGCCAGCAGCCCAAGTGAGAATCAGAGGGATGGCTACACCTTC. Translating gives CASSPSENQRDGYTF.

V gene TRBV28 combines with J gene TRBJ2-7; 7 bases map to TRBD1. This CDR3 region has 15 residues. Germline values: CDR1 MDHEN, CDR2 SYDVKM. The V segment lost 7 bases and the J segment 3 bases; nucleotides outside the gene matches: 12. The CDR3 region is CASIPSGTDNYEQYF. CDR3 bases: TGTGCCAGCATTCCTTCTGGGACAGATAACTACGAGCAGTACTTC.

The chain recombines TRBV5-1 with TRBJ2-7; 7 bases fit TRBD1. J was trimmed by 1 base and V by 4 bases; bases with no gene match: 8. Germline CDR1 is SGHRS and CDR2 is YFSETQ. This CDR3 is 15 amino acids long. DNA of the CDR3: TGCGCCAGCAGCGCTACAGGGGACCGATCCTACGAGCAGTACTTC. It codes for CASSATGDRSYEQYF.

The chain is built from TRBV12-3 or TRBV12-4 and TRBJ1-2; D may be TRBD1 (5 bases). Trimming pared 2 bases from V and 5 bases from J, leaving 9 bases between. This CDR3 comprises 13 residues. CDR3 sequence (DNA): TGTGCCAGCAGTTTACAGGGCTGGTATGGCTACACCTTC. Its translation: CASSLQGWYGYTF.

The chain recombines TRBV2 with TRBJ2-2; TRBD1 is a possible D gene (5 bases). Trimming removed 5 bases from V and 3 bases from J, with 13 bases in between. The CDR3 sequence is 15 residues long. The V gene's germline CDR1 is SNHLY and CDR2 FYNNEI. The CDR3 is CASSLTVRYTGELFF. The DNA of the CDR3 is TGTGCCAGCAGTTTGACAGTGCGGTACACCGGGGAGCTGTTTTTT.

This clone was recorded once. The chain couples TRBV30 to TRBJ1-1; possible D gene TRBD1, 6 bases. The CDR3 is 14 amino acids. Trimming left V 3 bases short and J 0 bases short, with 11 bases between. In germline, CDR1 is GTSNPN, CDR2 SVGIG (reference sequence). The CDR3 reads CAWRVDSLNTEAFF. CDR3 coding DNA: TGTGCCTGGAGGGTGGACAGTTTGAACACTGAAGCTTTCTTT.

The chain couples TRBV2 to TRBJ2-2; 9 positions agree with TRBD1. Per the germline V gene, CDR1 is SNHLY and CDR2 is FYNNEI. J gave up 4 bases and V 7 bases, and 7 bases lay outside the gene matches. CDR3 length: 15 amino acids. The DNA of the CDR3 is TGTGCCAGCAAAGTGGGACAGGGCATCACCGGGGAGCTGTTTTTT. Protein: CASKVGQGITGELFF.

This clone was seen once. The CDR3: CASGQGLAGQYEQYF. CDR3 bases: TGTGCTAGTGGTCAGGGCCTAGCGGGGCAATACGAGCAGTACTTC. V is TRBV12-5 and J is TRBJ2-7, with 9 bases identical to TRBD2. CDR1 and CDR2 (germline): LGHNT, FRNRAP. The CDR3 consists of 15 residues. J lost 4 bases, V lost 5 bases, and 9 bases had no gene match.

The chain carries TRBV5-3 and TRBJ1-2; 9 bases match TRBD1. TRBV5-3 is treated as an ORF (open reading frame) with a function not yet certain. J gave up 8 bases and V 2 bases, and 19 bases lay outside the gene matches. CDR3 length: 18 amino acids. The CDR3 sequence: CARSLGLGQGGILRGYTF. The CDR3 nucleotides are TGTGCCAGAAGCTTAGGTTTGGGACAGGGAGGAATTTTGCGGGGCTACACCTTC.

V is TRBV6-5 and J is TRBJ1-2; 8 bases match TRBD1. This CDR3 has 16 residues. Trimming removed 4 bases from V and 1 base from J; junction bases left unmatched: 8. The germline CDR1 and CDR2 sequences are MNHEY and SVGAGI. In DNA form, the CDR3 reads TGTGCCAGCAGTTTTTCCGGACAGGGCGATAACTATGGCTACACCTTC. This gives the protein CASSFSGQGDNYGYTF.

The count of this clone is one. The chain is built from TRBV11-2 and TRBJ2-2; no definite D call. The CDR3 covers 15 residues. Germline assignment: CDR1 SGHAT and CDR2 FQNNGV. The V and J ends lost 6 bases and 7 bases respectively, with 18 bases between them. The CDR3 region is CASSQTKEFNGELFF. The CDR3 nucleotides are TGTGCCAGCAGTCAGACAAAGGAATTTAACGGGGAGCTGTTTTTT.

This clone occurred a few times. This sequence joins TRBV2 and TRBJ2-5; the D is unclear. Trimming shortened V by 4 bases and J by 0 bases, and 9 bases separated the two germline ends. CDR1 SNHLY and CDR2 FYNNEI come from the germline V gene. The CDR3 consists of 14 residues. CDR3 DNA sequence: TGTGCCAGCAGTGCGGGTGGCGACCAAGAGACCCAGTACTTC. It specifies CASSAGGDQETQYF.

The V and J genes are TRBV27 and TRBJ2-6; TRBD2 matches 7 bases. The CDR3 has 19 residues. Germline CDR1 and CDR2: MNHEY and SMNVEV (reference sequence). J gave up 4 bases and V 7 bases, and 19 bases lay outside the gene matches. Written as DNA, the CDR3 is TGTGCCAGCACCCCGGGCGGGGGTCCTCGTGGGTTGGGGGCCAACGTCCTGACTTTC. It specifies CASTPGGGPRGLGANVLTF.